This T cell receptor beta chain was profiled in a study of blood T cell repertoires in COVID-19 (dated by TCRdb to the early 2020s). Turning to the overall study: Samples covering the acute and convalescent phases of COVID-19 were provided by collaborators in the United States, Italy and Spain. Sample metadata almost always included a de-identified subject ID, COVID-19 status, age in years and sex. Deeply sampled blood TCRbeta repertoires from subjects exposed to, actively infected with, or recovered from COVID-19 were included in the dataset. The samples were drawn from the first 160 participants of the ongoing ImmuneRACE study and from 1,254 subjects provided by 6 global collaborators. A freely available public database, intended as a resource for researchers studying the immune response to SARS-CoV-2, is where the repertoires were released. Where available, HLA class I and class II types were obtained from metadata supplied by the sample provider rather than from assay-based typing. The prospective study material was composed of cDNA or gDNA derived from T cells, B-cell-depleted T cells, or PBMCs. The paper as a whole reports these results and caveats: The quantity of clinical and demographic metadata differed by source and by participant and was supplied without curation.

Whole blood was collected in K2EDTA tubes by collaborating institutions according to the institutions' own protocols. For TCRbeta analysis, collaborator samples were shipped as frozen whole blood, as isolated PBMCs, or as DNA extracted from either sample type. The immunoSEQ Assay, a bias-controlled multiplex PCR, was used to amplify TCRbeta CDR3 regions from genomic DNA. As for the authors' bioinformatics: Nucleated cell counts per sample were estimated from amplification of reference gene primers within the assay. To quantify the absolute abundance of each unique TCRbeta CDR3 rearrangement, sequence reads were collapsed and filtered. Productive Simpson clonality was computed per sample as the square root of Simpson's diversity index over productive rearrangements. The table comes from immuneACCESS by way of TCRdb, which keeps in-frame sequences with V and J called. Part of the clones is missing from these tables; in studies checked, under half for an unresolved V gene and the rest for unknown reasons. The DNA gave D and trimming, while V, J and clone size come from that table. This sample has more than 100,000 clones in its table, and more than 75% of those were observed once. More than 2% of the sample is held by the ten biggest clonotypes.

Comment on this clone: This receptor's antigen is unknown. No base quality values were provided; no much bigger clone lies one nucleotide off.

This TCR was recovered from a man aged 70-80 years with active COVID-19. The sample comprised peripheral blood.

The CDR3 reads as follows: CASSYEAGLNTEAFF. In nucleotides, the sequence is TGTGCCAGCAGTTACGAGGCAGGGCTAAACACTGAAGCTTTCTTT. The chain employs TRBV6-5 and TRBJ1-1; D gene: possibly TRBD1, on 5 matching bases. The CDR3 goes from the cysteine to the phenylalanine over 15 residues. Left in the record is the CDR3 DNA by itself, 45 bases read in frame from the first base. CDR1 MNHEY and CDR2 SVGAGI are derived from the germline V gene. Relative to germline, V is 2 bases shorter and J is 2 bases shorter, with 12 bases between their ends.